This T cell receptor (beta chain) was captured in a study of radiation and T cells in renal cell carcinoma. General study findings and limits: In blood, top tumor clones expanded by 2 weeks, shrinking by 4. Pretreatment tumor biopsies were lacking, so baseline clonotypes are unknown.

The time point denotes: baseline pretreatment blood. Treatment here: 15 Gy SBRT to primary tumor, nephrectomy 4 weeks later. Blood was sampled at baseline, 2 weeks and 4 weeks after SBRT. The patient's renal cell carcinoma had clear cell pathology. The CDR3 has 13 residues. CDR1 is SGHKS and CDR2 is YYEKEE in the germline V gene (reference sequence). The ends were cut back, 3 bases at V and 2 bases at J, with 6 bases in the middle. For this clone: Its antigen remains unidentified.

Clones were sequenced by immunoSEQ multiplex PCR, and TCRdb holds only the in-frame ones, with some missing. The sample records more than 95,000 clones, approximately 80% being singletons. This specimen was blood, taken from a patient whose treatment included radiotherapy and nephrectomy. This sequence joins TRBV5-5 and TRBJ2-1; D tentatively reads TRBD1 or TRBD2 (5 bases each). The TCR comes from a woman aged 60-70 years with renal cell carcinoma. CDR3 DNA sequence: TGTGCCAGCAGCTGGGGGACCTACAATGAGCAGTTCTTC. Translated, it gives CASSWGTYNEQFF.